This TCR beta chain comes out of a study of blood T cell repertoires in COVID-19. Authors' analysis steps: By means of reference gene primer amplification, nucleated cell counts were estimated. Profiling relied on immunoSEQ multiplex PCR, and the TCRdb table lists in-frame clones only, not all of them. That table supplies the V and J calls and clone size; D and trimming were determined from the DNA. The repertoire holds about 210,000 clones, with 80% to 90% as singletons. Trimming took 0 bases from V and 3 from J, leaving 10 bases between them. The CDR3 extends over 14 amino acids. CDR1 SGHRS and CDR2 YFSETQ come from the germline V gene.

The clonotype comes from a woman aged 40-49 years with acute COVID-19. The chain joins TRBV5-1 to TRBJ2-7; D unresolved. Material: PBMCs or T cells enriched from blood (not recorded which). The CDR3: CASSLGGRDYEQYF. CDR3 bases: TGCGCCAGCAGCTTGGGTGGTAGAGACTACGAGCAGTACTTC.